The 6 T cell receptor beta chains reported below all come from one sample, sequenced in a study of T-cell reconstitution after alpha-beta-depleted transplantation in children. A TCRbeta library incorporating unique molecular identifiers was prepared. TCRdb used MiXCR to reprocess the PCR reads, holding one entry per CDR3 protein. The sample contains roughly 100,000 distinct CDR3 sequences, about 8% of which appear only once. The material was PBMCs, obtained before TCRalphabeta/CD19-depleted stem cell transplant. These receptors were collected from a boy aged 2 to 9 with acute lymphoblastic leukemia, due to receive a stem cell transplant.

This clonotype was detected ten times or more. This chain joins TRBV28 and TRBJ2-4; 10 nucleotides align to TRBD1. Germline CDR1 reads MDHEN; CDR2 reads SYDVKM. The CDR3 spans 19 residues. With V trimmed by 5 bases and J by 8 bases, 21 bases remained unmatched. CDR3 region: CASSPPGQGKAGLRDIQYF. The CDR3 DNA is TGTGCCAGCAGTCCCCCGGGACAGGGGAAGGCAGGGCTAAGGGACATTCAGTACTTC.

This clonotype occurred a few times. V gene TRBV20-1 combines with J gene TRBJ1-4; TRBD1 agrees at 9 bases. The germline gives CDR1 DFQATT, CDR2 SNEGSKA (reference sequence). The length of the CDR3 is 14 residues. Germline trimming cut 0 bases from V and 8 bases from J; bases unmatched to any gene: 4. The CDR3 sequence is CSARDGTGNEKLFF. The CDR3 nucleotides read TGCAGTGCTAGAGATGGGACAGGGAACGAAAAACTGTTTTTT.

This clonotype has a handful of counts. One end of the junction does not line up with germline, which may come from a read error. This chain joins TRBV7-7 and TRBJ2-5; TRBD1 is a possible D gene (5 bases). Germline CDR1 is SSHAT and CDR2 is FNYEAQ (reference sequence). This CDR3 has 15 amino acids. This CDR3 is CASSLAQVGEETQYF. The CDR3 nucleotides read TGTGCTAGCAGCTTAGCACAGGTGGGCGAGGAGACCCAGTACTTC. Based on the CDR3 plus reference TRBV7-7 and TRBJ2-5, the full variable domain is GAGVSQSPRYKVTKRGQDVTLRCDPISSHATLYWYQQALGQGPEFLTYFNYEAQPDKSGLPSDRFSAERPEGSISTLTIQRTEQRDSAMYRCASSLAQVGEETQYFGPGTRLLVL.

The chain links TRBV6-1 to TRBJ2-4; a possible D gene is TRBD2 (5 bases). Germline values: CDR1 MNHNS, CDR2 SASEGT. This CDR3 comprises 15 residues. The V gene lost 3 bases and the J gene lost 2 bases, with 11 bases spanning the gap. The CDR3 DNA reads as TGTGCCAGCAGTGAGCCTACGGGAACCAAAAACATTCAGTACTTC. Encoded protein: CASSEPTGTKNIQYF.

This clonotype was seen ten or more times. The V and J genes are TRBV4-1 and TRBJ1-1; D gene unclear. The CDR3 has 16 residues. CDR1 and CDR2 (germline): MGHRA, YSYEKL. The V end lost 0 bases, the J end lost 0 bases, and 11 bases lay between the germline ends. CDR3 DNA sequence: TGCGCCAGCAGCCAAGATCTAACCAGCATGAACACTGAAGCTTTCTTT. Protein product: CASSQDLTSMNTEAFF.

The chain carries TRBV5-1 and TRBJ2-4, with D perhaps TRBD2 (6 bases). V was pared by 0 bases and J by 6 bases, with 13 bases between. Germline values: CDR1 SGHRS, CDR2 YFSETQ. This CDR3 region has 15 residues. This chain's CDR3 is CASSLVGGEGNIQYF. The CDR3 DNA reads TGCGCCAGCAGCTTGGTGGGCGGGGAAGGAAACATTCAGTACTTC.